One T cell receptor beta chain is described in this entry. TCRdb re-called the 5' RACE reads with MiXCR, one entry per CDR3 protein. The sample includes 200,000 to 300,000 distinct CDR3 sequences, approximately 7.8% of them seen just once. These data come from a study of identical twins. V was pared by 1 base and J by 8 bases, with 21 bases of the junction left unmatched. Germline values: CDR1 SGHAT, CDR2 FQDESV (reference sequence). This CDR3 contains 19 residues. These data are also associated with another study on yellow fever vaccine responses in identical twins.

This chain uses TRBV11-1 with TRBJ2-3; the match to TRBD2 covers 7 bases. Sequences were obtained from CD8+ T cells sorted from blood. The origin of this receptor is a woman aged 18-29 years in good health. The CDR3 is CASSLGPWAGAPTHFTQYF. The CDR3 coding sequence is TGTGCCAGCAGCTTAGGACCATGGGCGGGAGCTCCGACCCATTTTACGCAGTATTTT. Drawing the rest from reference TRBV11-1 and TRBJ2-3, the complete variable domain is EAEVAQSPRYKITEKSQAVAFWCDPISGHATLYWYRQILGQGPELLVQFQDESVVDDSQLPKDRFSAERLKGVDSTLKIQPAELGDSAMYLCASSLGPWAGAPTHFTQYFGPGTRLTVL.